Here is one TCR beta chain with its context. Its cognate antigen is unknown. PCR was performed using 60 Vbeta and 13 Jbeta primers. Produced via immunoSEQ multiplex PCR; TCRdb's table is partial and in-frame only. The data contain 200,000 or so clones, 80% of them singletons. These data originate in a study of cytomegalovirus exposure and HLA in healthy donors. Study-level results: An analysis done earlier found most TCR beta V segments productive about 90% or about 30% of the time. Evidence from a later analysis indicated that most CMV-associated TCR beta chains looked HLA-restricted. A later analysis linked a missense variant in DCLRE1C to the trimming of TCR beta V and J genes.

After removal of 0 bases from V and 5 bases from J, the junction contained 5 bases not matched to a gene. CDR3 length equals 16 residues. The germline V gene encodes CDR1 GTSNPN and CDR2 SVGIG (reference sequence). The receptor was derived from a man in his forties in good health and CMV-seropositive. The chain is built from TRBV30 and TRBJ2-3; 13 bases agree with TRBD2. What was sequenced was PBMCs. CDR3 nucleotide sequence: TGTGCCTGGAGTGTAACTAGCGGGGGGGAGGTAGATACGCAGTATTTT. Translation: CAWSVTSGGEVDTQYF. The full variable domain, its missing parts supplied by reference TRBV30 and TRBJ2-3, is SQTIHQWPATLVQPVGSPLSLECTVEGTSNPNLYWYRQAAGRGLQLLFYSVGIGQISSEVPQNLSASRPQDRQFILSSKKLLLSDSGFYLCAWSVTSGGEVDTQYFGPGTRLTVL.